The TCR beta chain under discussion was sequenced for a study of CD8+CD57+ T cells in acquired aplastic anemia. CD8+CD57+ cell expansion had been shown by flow cytometry in patients chosen for sequencing. Genomic DNA served as template for TCR beta VDJ and CDR3 profiling. MiXCR, applied by TCRdb to the reads, yields one record per CDR3 protein. The table includes about 190,000 distinct CDR3 sequences, nearly 50% detected once. Trimming cost V 3 bases and J 9 bases, with 9 bases left between them. The CDR3 is 13 amino acids. Germline V gives CDR1 SGHVS, CDR2 FNYEAQ. The rearrangement uses TRBV7-6 and TRBJ1-6; D is unresolved. The source material was sorted CD4+, CD8+, or CD8+CD57+ T cells (not recorded which) from PBMCs. This receptor was taken from a human donor with aplastic anemia. Here the CDR3 DNA reads TGTGCCAGCAGCTTTGGCAGTCCTTCACCCCTCCACTTT. Its protein is CASSFGSPSPLHF.